One T cell receptor beta chain is described in this entry. What it binds is unknown. Expressed TCRB transcripts were sequenced because the isolated RNA had all been reverse transcribed beforehand. Measured with immunoSEQ multiplex PCR; TCRdb has only the in-frame clones, and not every one. Of around 97,000 clones listed, over 25% are singletons. This specimen belongs to a study of beta chain features in type 1 diabetes. For the study at large: There were 107,917,701 sorted cells examined across all samples.

Trimming removed 3 bases from V and 4 bases from J; junction bases left unmatched: 4. Germline V gene data show CDR1 as SNHLY and CDR2 as FYNNEI. This CDR3 contains 15 residues. Findings and limits, study-wide: There was a moderate but significant shortening of TCRB CDR3s in all four CD4+ subsets of Type 1 diabetes patients.

The clonotype was recovered from a woman under 30 with type 1 diabetes. This chain connects TRBV2 to TRBJ2-3; 10 bases agree with TRBD2. Sequenced material: central memory CD4+ T cells from blood. The CDR3 DNA follows: TGTGCCAGCAGTGAGCAAGCGGGAGGGGCAGATACGCAGTATTTT. Its protein product is CASSEQAGGADTQYF. Filled out from reference TRBV2 and TRBJ2-3, the complete variable domain reads EPEVTQTPSHQVTQMGQEVILRCVPISNHLYFYWYRQILGQKVEFLVSFYNNEISEKSEIFDDQFSVERPDGSNFTLKIRSTKLEDSAMYFCASSEQAGGADTQYFGPGTRLTVL.